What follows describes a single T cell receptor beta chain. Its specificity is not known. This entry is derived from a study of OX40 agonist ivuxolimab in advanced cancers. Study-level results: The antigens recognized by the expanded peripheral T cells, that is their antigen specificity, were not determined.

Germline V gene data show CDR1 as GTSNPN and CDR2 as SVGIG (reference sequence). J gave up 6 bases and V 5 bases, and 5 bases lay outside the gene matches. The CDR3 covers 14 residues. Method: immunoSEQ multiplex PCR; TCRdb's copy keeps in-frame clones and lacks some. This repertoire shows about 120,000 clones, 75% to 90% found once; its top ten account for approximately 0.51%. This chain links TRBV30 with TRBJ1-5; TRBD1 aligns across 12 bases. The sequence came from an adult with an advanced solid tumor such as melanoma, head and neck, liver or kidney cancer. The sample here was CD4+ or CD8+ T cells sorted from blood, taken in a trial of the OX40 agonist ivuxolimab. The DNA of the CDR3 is TGTGCCTGGGGGGACAGGGGGCGCGGTCAGCCCCAGCATTTT. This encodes CAWGDRGRGQPQHF.